This T cell receptor (beta chain) was sequenced for a study of control samples from healthy donors and cancer patients. This clone was observed a handful of times. The CDR3 covers 15 residues. Germline V CDR1 and CDR2: SGHAT, FQNNGV. Deletions cut 5 bases from V and 1 base from J, with 12 bases between. Using immunoSEQ multiplex PCR, the repertoire was profiled, and TCRdb retains in-frame clones only, with some absent. The sample records around 110,000 clones, roughly 91% being singletons. This sequence originates from a woman between 70 and 85 years old in good health. Material: blood. This chain joins TRBV11-2 and TRBJ1-3, with no clear D. CDR3 DNA: TGTGCCAGCAGCACCGGGATTGGATCTGGAAACACCATATATTTT. Translating it yields CASSTGIGSGNTIYF.